A single sample gave rise to the 18 T cell receptor beta chains below, sequenced in a study of blood T cells in healthy people across ages. Through a sample-barcoded 5' primer and a J-beta primer mix, a second PCR was run for roughly 6 to 11 cycles. TCRdb re-called the 5' RACE reads with MiXCR, one entry per CDR3 protein. The sample includes 750,000 to 1,000,000 distinct CDR3 sequences, 25% to 30% of them seen just once. These sequences were also reported in another study, on T cells of mothers and their children.

The material sequenced was blood. These receptor sequences come from a woman in her thirties or forties in good health.

The chain recombines TRBV12-3 or TRBV12-4 with TRBJ2-3; 7 positions agree with TRBD1. V lost 7 bases and J lost 6; bases outside the gene matches: 16. The CDR3 covers 16 residues. This CDR3 reads CASTLTAWDRWDTQYF. The CDR3 region has the DNA TGTGCCAGCACCTTGACGGCATGGGACAGATGGGATACGCAGTATTTT.

V and J are TRBV20-1 and TRBJ2-7; perhaps TRBD2 as D (5 bases). Trimming stripped 1 base from V and 6 bases from J, with 13 bases between. This CDR3 is 13 amino acids long. In germline, CDR1 is DFQATT, CDR2 SNEGSKA (reference sequence). As DNA, the CDR3 is TGCAGTGCTAGAGGTATAGCACGGGGCGAGCAGTACTTC. It is translated as CSARGIARGEQYF.

This clonotype was seen more than once but under ten times. It may be a read error: a sequence one base away is much more abundant. The rearrangement uses TRBV27 and TRBJ2-7, with 9 bases aligning to TRBD1. Germline loops: CDR1 MNHEY, CDR2 SMNVEV (reference sequence). The CDR3 is 16 amino acids. CDR3 DNA sequence: TGTACCAGCAGTTTTGTACAGGGGGCTACCCTCTACGAGCAGTACTTC. This sequence encodes CTSSFVQGATLYEQYF.

The chain couples TRBV6-5 to TRBJ2-5; D remains ambiguous. The end of the DNA fits TRBJ2-7 better, so the J call may be wrong. Germline values: CDR1 MNHEY, CDR2 SVGAGI. This CDR3 is 13 amino acids long. The CDR3, as DNA: TGTGCCAGCAGTTACTCGAATGTTCACGAGCAGTACTTC. Translation gives CASSYSNVHEQYF.

The V call is TRBV5-1, the J call TRBJ2-1, with 10 bases aligning to TRBD2. V lost 2 bases and J lost 0; bases outside the gene matches: 11. Germline CDR1 and CDR2: SGHRS and YFSETQ. The length of the CDR3 is 19 residues. CDR3 sequence: CASSFASGGLPSSYNEQFF. CDR3 nucleotide sequence: TGCGCCAGCAGCTTCGCTAGCGGGGGTCTCCCGAGCTCCTACAATGAGCAGTTCTTC.

This clonotype has more than one count but fewer than ten. The gene calls are TRBV10-3 and TRBJ2-7, with TRBD2 as a possible D gene (5 bases). CDR3 length equals 13 residues. CDR1 ENHRY and CDR2 SYGVKD come from the germline V gene. Trimming left V 10 bases short and J 9 bases short, with 22 bases between. For the CDR3, the DNA is TGTGCCACTCGGACTTCCCCGGACGAAGGGCAGTACTTC. This codes for CATRTSPDEGQYF.

This clonotype came up many times. CDR3 DNA: TGCAGTGTCAGGTCTCTAGGGTTGGGCGTCCTGACTTTC. Protein sequence: CSVRSLGLGVLTF. This chain connects TRBV20-1 to TRBJ2-6; unclear D gene. V lost 7 bases and J lost 12, with 19 bases in between. This CDR3 is built from 13 residues. Germline CDR1 DFQATT, CDR2 SNEGSKA (reference sequence).

The chain is built from TRBV24-1 and TRBJ2-7; tentatively, D is TRBD2 (6 bases). Trimming took off 11 bases at V and 7 bases at J, with 20 bases between the two ends. The CDR3 consists of 13 residues. Germline V gives CDR1 KGHDR, CDR2 SFDVKD. CDR3 in DNA: TGTGCCATCCAGAACGGGGGAGTGAATGAGCAGTACTTC. Protein sequence: CAIQNGGVNEQYF.

The CDR3 reads CAGSWGWGRYEQFF. In DNA form, the CDR3 reads TGTGCCGGAAGTTGGGGATGGGGAAGGTATGAGCAGTTCTTC. The chain couples TRBV6-1 to TRBJ2-1; D is unresolved. The V end lost 11 bases, the J end lost 8 bases, and 22 bases lay between the germline ends. The CDR3 contains 14 residues. Germline assignment: CDR1 MNHNS and CDR2 SASEGT.

This chain joins TRBV6-2 or TRBV6-3 and TRBJ1-5; 9 positions match TRBD1. V dropped 0 bases and J dropped 6; count of bases not matched to a gene: 3. CDR1 is MNHEY and CDR2 is SVGEGT in the germline V gene. The CDR3 totals 15 residues. CDR3 sequence (DNA): TGTGCCAGCAGTTACTCCGGGACAGGGACTCAGCCCCAGCATTTT. Translated, it gives CASSYSGTGTQPQHF.

This clonotype was found many times. The chain links TRBV4-1 to TRBJ2-1; 12 bases are a match to TRBD2. In germline, CDR1 is MGHRA, CDR2 YSYEKL. V lost 1 base and J lost 0; bases outside the gene matches: 4. This CDR3 spans 18 amino acids. CDR3 nucleotide sequence: TGCGCCAGCAGCCAAGGACTAGCGGGGGCGAGCTCCTACAATGAGCAGTTCTTC. Protein: CASSQGLAGASSYNEQFF.

The genes are TRBV9 and TRBJ1-2; TRBD1 agrees at 11 bases. Trimming at V came to 4 bases and at J to 1 base, leaving 6 bases not matched to a gene. Germline values: CDR1 SGDLS, CDR2 YYNGEE. This CDR3 has 16 amino acids. The CDR3 DNA is TGTGCCAGCAGCCGTGGACAGGGGGCGTATAACTATGGCTACACCTTC. It yields the protein CASSRGQGAYNYGYTF.

The DNA of the CDR3 is TGCAGCGCTCCGGGACCTAAAAACATTCAGTACTTC. Translating gives CSAPGPKNIQYF. The rearrangement uses TRBV29-1 and TRBJ2-4, with D perhaps matching TRBD1 or TRBD2 (5 bases each). In germline, CDR1 is SQVTM, CDR2 ANQGSEA. The CDR3 covers 12 residues. V was shortened by 7 bases and J by 4 bases, with 11 bases between the two germline ends.

The V gene is TRBV25-1, the J gene TRBJ2-1, with a possible D match to TRBD1 (5 bases). Germline V lookup: CDR1 MGHDK, CDR2 SYGVNS. The V end lost 3 bases, the J end lost 4 bases, and 10 bases lay between the germline ends. This CDR3 contains 14 residues. CDR3 sequence (DNA): TGTGCCAGCAGTGACAGGGAACGGTACAATGAGCAGTTCTTC. It translates to CASSDRERYNEQFF.

This clonotype was observed a handful of times. The chain has TRBV12-3 or TRBV12-4 and TRBJ1-5; D is ambiguous. V lost 6 bases and J 4 bases, leaving 7 bases between the germline ends. This CDR3 contains 12 residues. CDR3 DNA: TGTGCCAGCAGCTCCCAAAATCAGCCCCAGCATTTT. The encoded protein is CASSSQNQPQHF.

The rearrangement uses TRBV7-2 and TRBJ1-1, with D perhaps TRBD1 (6 bases). Germline V lookup: CDR1 SGHTA, CDR2 FQGNSA. Trimming took 3 bases from V and 11 from J, leaving 13 bases between them. This CDR3 comprises 12 residues. CDR3 DNA sequence: TGTGCCAGCAGCTTTTCGGGGGCAGGGGCTTTCTTT. As protein: CASSFSGAGAFF. The full variable domain, in which reference TRBV7-2 and TRBJ1-1 provide the parts outside the CDR3, is GAGVSQSPSNKVTEKGKDVELRCDPISGHTALYWYRQSLGQGLEFLIYFQGNSAPDKSGLPSDRFSAERTGGSVSTLTIQRTQQEDSAVYLCASSFSGAGAFFGQGTRLTVV.

This clonotype showed up many times. V usage is TRBV12-3 or TRBV12-4 and J usage is TRBJ2-5; the D gene is possibly TRBD1 (6 bases). The CDR3 is 14 residues long. Trimming took 2 bases from V and 5 from J, leaving 12 bases between them. The CDR3 DNA reads as TGTGCCAGCAGTTTAACACAGGGCCCCGAGACCCAGTACTTC. Translated, it gives CASSLTQGPETQYF.

A note on this clonotype: The junction departs from the called germline gene at one end, perhaps through a read error. The chain recombines TRBV18 with TRBJ2-4; the match to TRBD1 covers 8 bases. With the DNA end fitting TRBJ2-7 better, the J assignment may be wrong. The CDR3 runs to 14 residues. The germline CDR1 and CDR2 sequences are KGHSH and LQKENI. CDR3 nucleotides: TGTACCAGCTCACCAGGGACAGGCGCCTACGAGCAGTACTTC. As protein: CTSSPGTGAYEQYF.